The 21 T cell receptor beta chains reported below all come from one sample, sequenced in a study of OX40 agonist ivuxolimab in advanced cancers. Sequenced by immunoSEQ multiplex PCR; TCRdb stores in-frame clones only, minus some. The table lists 80,000 to 130,000 clones, less than 95% of them singletons. The sequences come from CD4+ or CD8+ T cells sorted from blood, collected in a trial of the OX40 agonist ivuxolimab. Source of these receptors: an adult with an advanced solid tumor such as melanoma, head and neck, liver or kidney cancer.

The V gene is TRBV18, the J gene TRBJ2-5; a possible D gene is TRBD2 (6 bases). The CDR3 spans 13 residues. Germline loops: CDR1 KGHSH, CDR2 LQKENI. Trimming left V 4 bases short and J 5 bases short, with 11 bases between. This CDR3 is CASSLLAGETQYF. Written as DNA, the CDR3 is TGTGCCAGCTCACTACTAGCTGGGGAGACCCAGTACTTC.

This sequence joins TRBV4-3 and TRBJ2-3, with D unclear. V was clipped by 3 bases and J by 7 bases, with 11 bases between them. The CDR3 extends over 13 amino acids. CDR1 and CDR2 from the germline V gene are LGHNA and YSLEER. The CDR3 coding sequence is TGCGCCAGCAGCCAGGAAAGCTTCAATACGCAGTATTTT. Translated: CASSQESFNTQYF.

This chain links TRBV10-1 with TRBJ2-3, with 13 positions matching TRBD2. CDR1 is WNHNN and CDR2 is SYGVQD in the germline V gene (reference sequence). The CDR3 sequence is 15 residues long. Germline trimming cut 2 bases from V and 6 bases from J; bases unmatched to any gene: 2. The CDR3 DNA follows: TGCGCCAGCAGTGAGGGACTAGCGGGAGCCGATACGCAGTATTTT. This encodes CASSEGLAGADTQYF.

A word on this clone: This sample also contains other DNA sequences that code for the same CDR3. CDR3 amino acids: CASSFRGSSSYEQYF. The CDR3 DNA is TGTGCCAGCAGCTTCCGCGGGTCGAGCTCCTACGAGCAGTACTTC. This chain links TRBV7-9 with TRBJ2-7, with a possible D match to TRBD2 (5 bases). V lost 3 bases and J lost 0, with 12 bases in between. Germline CDR1 is SEHNR and CDR2 is FQNEAQ (reference sequence). The CDR3 totals 15 residues.

This clone has just a few counts. The chain couples TRBV28 to TRBJ2-7; 12 nucleotides align to TRBD2. The CDR3 has 15 residues. CDR1 is MDHEN and CDR2 is SYDVKM in the germline V gene. With V trimmed by 3 bases and J by 6 bases, 6 bases remained unmatched. The CDR3 bases are TGTGCCAGCAGTTTGGCTAGCGGGAGGGTTACCGAGCAGTACTTC. Translated: CASSLASGRVTEQYF.

The gene calls are TRBV7-3 and TRBJ2-2, with D perhaps TRBD1 or TRBD2 (5 bases each). V was cut by 6 bases and J by 1 base, with 9 bases left in between. The CDR3 is 14 residues long. Looked up from germline, CDR1 is SGHTA and CDR2 is FQGTGA. This CDR3 reads CASRQDLNTGELFF. The CDR3 nucleotides read TGTGCCAGCAGACAGGACTTGAACACCGGGGAGCTGTTTTTT.

The rearrangement joins TRBV5-1 to TRBJ1-4; 7 bases fit TRBD1. Germline assignment: CDR1 SGHRS and CDR2 YFSETQ. The CDR3 spans 15 residues. Unmatched junction bases numbered 10, after V lost 4 bases and J lost 7 bases. The CDR3: CASSATSGGSEKLFF. For the CDR3, the DNA is TGCGCCAGCAGCGCGACCTCAGGGGGGAGTGAAAAACTGTTTTTT.

The J gene is TRBJ1-1, the V gene TRBV27; no definite D call. Germline V gene data show CDR1 as MNHEY and CDR2 as SMNVEV (reference sequence). Trimming took 6 bases from V and 5 from J, leaving 7 bases between them. CDR3 length equals 11 residues. The CDR3 DNA reads as TGTGCCAGCAGGCGAAAGACTGAAGCTTTCTTT. Translated: CASRRKTEAFF.

The chain carries TRBV7-6 and TRBJ2-2, with unresolved D. The germline CDR1 and CDR2 sequences are SGHVS and FNYEAQ. Trimming removed 2 bases from V and 4 bases from J, with 14 bases in between. The CDR3 spans 16 residues. CDR3 in amino acids: CASSLTAGTSTGELFF. The CDR3 nucleotides read TGTGCCAGCAGCTTAACTGCAGGCACGAGCACCGGGGAGCTGTTTTTT.

This clone was recorded only once. V and J are TRBV4-3 and TRBJ2-7; TRBD2 aligns across 13 bases. CDR3 length equals 17 residues. Germline CDR1 reads LGHNA; CDR2 reads YSLEER. With 4 bases clipped from V and 2 bases from J, the junction kept 8 bases outside the gene matches. The CDR3 coding sequence is TGCGCCAGCAGCCGATCCGGGACTAGCGGGGATCCCTACGAGCAGTACTTC. Translating it yields CASSRSGTSGDPYEQYF.

This clone was counted once. The chain recombines TRBV27 with TRBJ2-7; D unresolved. V lost 3 bases and J 0 bases, leaving 9 bases between the germline ends. The CDR3 extends over 14 amino acids. Germline V gene lookup returns CDR1 MNHEY and CDR2 SMNVEV (reference sequence). As DNA, the CDR3 is TGTGCCAGCAGTTTGGTGGGGAACTCCTACGAGCAGTACTTC. Its protein product is CASSLVGNSYEQYF.

Worth noting for this clone: The junction does not match germline at one end; this may be a read error. The CDR3 region is CASSWPDGTSTDTQYF. The CDR3 bases are TGCGCCAGCAGCTGGCCCGACGGAACTAGCACAGATACACAGTATTTT. J is TRBJ2-3 and V is TRBV5-1; tentative D call: TRBD2 (6 bases). The CDR3 is 16 amino acids. The germline V gene has CDR1 SGHRS and CDR2 YFSETQ.

The J gene is TRBJ1-4, the V gene TRBV28; 9 bases line up with TRBD1. Germline CDR1 and CDR2: MDHEN and SYDVKM. The J segment lost 9 bases and the V segment lost 2 bases, leaving 7 bases of the junction unmatched. This CDR3 is 15 amino acids long. CDR3: CASSLAGQGIKKLFF. The CDR3 bases are TGTGCCAGCAGTTTAGCCGGACAGGGGATTAAAAAACTGTTTTTT.

The chain recombines TRBV28 with TRBJ2-5, with 9 bases that match TRBD1. The J call may be wrong; the DNA end is better matched by TRBJ2-7. The V gene's germline CDR1 is MDHEN and CDR2 SYDVKM. This CDR3 contains 15 residues. The DNA for the CDR3 is TGTGCCAGCAGTTTTTCGGGACAGGGTTCCTACGAGCAGTACTTC. It is translated as CASSFSGQGSYEQYF.

The chain recombines TRBV6-4 with TRBJ2-5, with a weak D call TRBD2 (6 bases). Germline CDR1 reads MRHNA; CDR2 reads SNTAGT. The CDR3 sequence is 16 residues long. Trimming took off 3 bases at V and 1 base at J, with 15 bases between the two ends. CDR3 residues: CASSDLRDFPQETQYF. The CDR3 DNA reads as TGTGCCAGCAGTGATCTCCGGGACTTTCCCCAAGAGACCCAGTACTTC.

The chain joins TRBV19 to TRBJ2-2; D not certain. This CDR3 has 12 amino acids. Looked up from germline, CDR1 is LNHDA and CDR2 is SQIVND (reference sequence). V lost 5 bases to trimming and J lost 7 bases, with 8 bases between them. CDR3 region: CASSAQFGELFF. The CDR3, as DNA: TGTGCCAGTAGTGCGCAGTTCGGGGAGCTGTTTTTT.

V usage is TRBV5-1 and J usage is TRBJ1-1; TRBD1 might be the D (5 bases). The germline V gene encodes CDR1 SGHRS and CDR2 YFSETQ. The CDR3 is made up of 15 amino acids. Trimming cost V 3 bases and J 0 bases, with 12 bases left between them. CDR3 protein: CASSSTDRMNTEAFF. DNA of the CDR3: TGCGCCAGCAGCTCAACCGACAGAATGAACACTGAAGCTTTCTTT.

In its sample, this clone was seen once. The CDR3 region is CATSEDRTYNEQFF. DNA of the CDR3: TGTGCCACCAGCGAGGACAGAACCTACAATGAGCAGTTCTTC. This chain links TRBV15 with TRBJ2-1; D might be TRBD1 (6 bases). CDR1 and CDR2 from the germline V gene are LNHNV and YYDKDF (reference sequence). V lost 5 bases, J lost 2 bases, and 10 bases lay in between. There are 14 residues in the CDR3. The complete variable domain, with remaining parts taken from reference TRBV15 and TRBJ2-1, reads DAMVIQNPRYQVTQFGKPVTLSCSQTLNHNVMYWYQQKSSQAPKLLFHYYDKDFNNEADTPDNFQSRRPNTSFCFLDIRSPGLGDTAMYLCATSEDRTYNEQFFGPGTRLTVL.

The gene calls are TRBV18 and TRBJ2-5; 8 bases fit TRBD2. Germline CDR1 is KGHSH and CDR2 is LQKENI. V shed 4 bases and J 1 base; nucleotides not matched to a gene: 2. The CDR3 contains 14 residues. The CDR3 coding sequence is TGTGCCAGCTCACGCACTAGCGGCCAAGAGACCCAGTACTTC. Translation gives CASSRTSGQETQYF.

The V call is TRBV5-5, the J call TRBJ2-7, with TRBD1 identical over 8 bases. The ends lost 4 bases at V and 1 base at J; junction bases unmatched: 10. This CDR3 region has 16 residues. Germline V CDR1 and CDR2: SGHKS, YYEKEE (reference sequence). The CDR3 loop reads CASSLTGGSTSYEQYF. As DNA, the CDR3 is TGTGCCAGCAGCCTAACAGGGGGGAGTACGTCCTACGAGCAGTACTTC.

The rearrangement uses TRBV6-5 and TRBJ2-3; 7 bases map to TRBD2. CDR1 is MNHEY, CDR2 SVGAGI, per germline. Losses at the gene ends were 2 bases for V and 6 bases for J; bases not matched to a gene: 2. There are 13 residues in the CDR3. DNA of the CDR3: TGTGCCAGCAGTTACCAGCGGGACGATACGCAGTATTTT. Translated: CASSYQRDDTQYF.